The 5 T cell receptor beta chains presented below share a single source sample, sequenced in a study of spatial heterogeneity in lung cancer. The sample's time point: sample taken at primary tumor resection. Unsorted tumor, nontumor lung tissue or cryopreserved PBMC supplied the whole RNA. Each CDR3 protein gets one entry after TCRdb re-called the 5' RACE reads with MiXCR. The sample consists of a few thousand distinct CDR3 sequences, about a sixth of them appearing once. Specimen: normal lung tissue next to the tumor, collected at surgery. The receptors shown here come from a male donor with early-stage non-small cell lung cancer.

By sample share, this clonotype is medium-sized (0.01 to 0.1%). The V call is TRBV20-1, the J call TRBJ1-6; 8 nucleotides align to TRBD1. CDR3 length: 14 amino acids. The junction had 9 bases not matched to a gene; V was cut back by 6 bases and J by 8 bases. Looked up from germline, CDR1 is DFQATT and CDR2 is SNEGSKA (reference sequence). This chain's CDR3 is CSAESGQGYSPLHF. The CDR3 DNA reads as TGCAGTGCCGAGTCTGGACAGGGATATTCACCCCTCCACTTT.

J is TRBJ2-1 and V is TRBV3-1, with TRBD2 identical over 8 bases. Looked up from germline, CDR1 is LGHDT and CDR2 is YNNKEL (reference sequence). J gave up 5 bases and V 4 bases, and 7 bases lay outside the gene matches. The CDR3 extends over 15 amino acids. CDR3 in DNA: TGTGCCAGCAGCCCGGGGGGGCCGTTCCACAATGAGCAGTTCTTC. Translating gives CASSPGGPFHNEQFF.

The J gene is TRBJ2-1, the V gene TRBV29-1; 8 positions match TRBD1. CDR3 length: 14 residues. Looked up from germline, CDR1 is SQVTM and CDR2 is ANQGSEA. The junction had 6 bases not matched to a gene; V was cut back by 0 bases and J by 8 bases. CDR3 amino acids: CSVEDQGASDEQFF. In DNA, the CDR3 is TGCAGCGTTGAAGATCAGGGGGCAAGTGATGAGCAGTTCTTC.

This clonotype is medium-sized in the sample. The chain links TRBV12-3 or TRBV12-4 to TRBJ2-7; a weak D match, TRBD1 (6 bases). The CDR3 spans 14 residues. Trimming took 8 bases from V and 5 from J, leaving 19 bases between them. The CDR3 protein is CASAWDTTRDEQYF. In nucleotides, the CDR3 is TGTGCCAGCGCTTGGGACACCACCCGCGACGAGCAGTACTTC.

This clonotype was counted many times. V gene TRBV7-2 combines with J gene TRBJ2-3, with D perhaps TRBD1 (6 bases). Trimming left V 5 bases short and J 0 bases short, with 9 bases between. This CDR3 has 14 residues. Germline V CDR1 and CDR2: SGHTA, FQGNSA. CDR3 loop: CASSLGTSTDTQYF. CDR3 sequence (DNA): TGTGCCAGCAGCCTCGGGACAAGCACAGATACGCAGTATTTT.